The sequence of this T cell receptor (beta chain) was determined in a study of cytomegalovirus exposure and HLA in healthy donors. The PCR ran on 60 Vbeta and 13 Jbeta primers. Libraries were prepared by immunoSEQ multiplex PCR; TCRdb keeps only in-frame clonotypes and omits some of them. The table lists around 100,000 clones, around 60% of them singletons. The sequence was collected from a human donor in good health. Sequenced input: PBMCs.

CDR3 sequence (DNA): TGTGCCAGCAGCTTGAACAGGGTGGGGACCGGGGAGCTGTTTTTT. It specifies CASSLNRVGTGELFF. The gene calls are TRBV2 and TRBJ2-2, with D tentatively TRBD1 (6 bases). Germline V lookup: CDR1 SNHLY, CDR2 FYNNEI. This CDR3 comprises 15 residues. V gave up 6 bases and J gave up 5 bases, with 16 bases separating them.